This passage covers 28 T cell receptor beta chains from one sample sequenced in a study of molecular identifiers for immune sequencing clone quantification. TCRdb re-derived calls from the PCR reads in MiXCR, one entry per CDR3 protein. The table includes more than 550,000 distinct CDR3 sequences, roughly 27% detected once. Input material: naive CD8+ T cells from blood, with Jurkat cell RNA spiked in. Subset reported: FACS-sorted CD8+CD4-CCR7+CD45RA+ naive T cells. These receptors originate from a human donor in good health. Some libraries in this study had Jurkat cell RNA spiked in.

On this clonotype itself: The junction departs from germline at one end; a sequencing error may be responsible. The chain joins TRBV3-1 to TRBJ2-5; D not resolved. In germline, CDR1 is LGHDT, CDR2 YNNKEL (reference sequence). CDR3 length: 14 residues. CDR3 loop: CARRHPGLGEPQYF. The CDR3 DNA reads TGTGCCCGCCGCCACCCGGGCCTAGGAGAGCCCCAGTACTTC.

V is TRBV6-2 or TRBV6-3 and J is TRBJ2-1; unclear D gene. The CDR3 extends over 17 amino acids. With 4 bases removed from V and 5 bases from J, the gap between germline ends came to 21 bases. Germline assignment: CDR1 MNHEY and CDR2 SVGEGT. This chain's CDR3 is CASSFLKISPTNNEQFF. CDR3 sequence (DNA): TGTGCCAGCAGTTTTCTAAAAATAAGCCCAACCAACAATGAGCAGTTCTTC.

The table lists this clonotype with a count of one. This may stem from a read error, because a much larger clone lies one nucleotide away. The genes are TRBV20-1 and TRBJ1-1; D is undetermined. The length of the CDR3 is 11 residues. The germline CDR1 and CDR2 sequences are DFQATT and SNEGSKA (reference sequence). CDR3 nucleotides: TGCAGGGCCGACAACCCCCCTGAAGCTTTCTTT. Translation gives CRADNPPEAFF.

The chain uses TRBV20-1 and TRBJ2-7; 12 bases fit TRBD2. V gave up 1 base and J gave up 3 bases; unmatched junction bases: 7. Per the germline V gene, CDR1 is DFQATT and CDR2 is SNEGSKA (reference sequence). The CDR3 is made up of 16 amino acids. The CDR3, as DNA: TGCAGTGCTAGAGGGACTAGCGGGATAATTATCTACGAGCAGTACTTC. As protein: CSARGTSGIIIYEQYF.

To note about this clonotype: This clone may be a read error of a much larger clone one base away. The chain uses TRBV7-2 and TRBJ2-1; TRBD2 matches 10 bases. The CDR3 consists of 16 residues. Germline assignment: CDR1 SGHTA and CDR2 FQGNSA. CDR3 nucleotides: TGTGCCAGCAGCGACTCTAGCGGGAGCGCTTACAATGAGCGGTTCTTC. Protein product: CASSDSSGSAYNERFF.

This clonotype has ten or more counts. This rearrangement joins TRBV7-2 to TRBJ2-5; D is possibly TRBD2 (6 bases). The length of the CDR3 is 14 residues. Germline loops: CDR1 SGHTA, CDR2 FQGNSA. V gave up 5 bases and J gave up 3 bases, with 13 bases separating them. CDR3 nucleotides: TGTGCCAGCAGCCCCACGTGGGGGGAAGAGACCCAGTACTTC. It codes for CASSPTWGEETQYF.

Note on this clonotype: One junction end does not reproduce the germline sequence, and a read error may be involved. DNA of the CDR3: TGTGCCTGGAGTGTACGGGGGTACAATAAGCAGTTCTTC. It yields the protein CAWSVRGYNKQFF. The J gene is TRBJ2-1, the V gene TRBV30; maybe TRBD2 (6 bases). The CDR3 sequence is 13 residues long. Germline V CDR1 and CDR2: GTSNPN, SVGIG (reference sequence).

This clonotype was seen only a few times. The genes are TRBV20-1 and TRBJ2-2, with a weak D call TRBD1 (6 bases). V lost 0 bases, J lost 1 base, and 15 bases lay in between. Germline CDR1 reads DFQATT; CDR2 reads SNEGSKA (reference sequence). This CDR3 comprises 17 residues. The DNA for the CDR3 is TGCAGTGCTAGAGATATGCTGAGGACAGAGAACACCGGGGAGCTGTTTTTT. This encodes CSARDMLRTENTGELFF.

This clonotype was counted at least ten times. The rearrangement joins TRBV20-1 to TRBJ1-5, with a weak D call TRBD1 (5 bases). The CDR3 is made up of 12 amino acids. The ends were cut back, 2 bases at V and 4 bases at J, with 6 bases in the middle. Germline V gene lookup returns CDR1 DFQATT and CDR2 SNEGSKA (reference sequence). This chain's CDR3 is CSARQGNQPQHF. As DNA, the CDR3 is TGCAGTGCTAGACAGGGTAATCAGCCCCAGCATTTT.

This clonotype was counted between two and nine times. This chain links TRBV19 with TRBJ1-1, with a possible D match to TRBD1 (5 bases). In germline, CDR1 is LNHDA, CDR2 SQIVND (reference sequence). The CDR3 runs 13 residues. V shed 7 bases and J shed 4 bases, with 13 bases lying between them. The CDR3 sequence: CASTWGWSTEAFF. In DNA, the CDR3 is TGTGCCAGTACCTGGGGGTGGTCCACTGAAGCTTTCTTT.

Comments on this clonotype: A much larger clone lies one base from this, so it may be a read error. The chain is built from TRBV15 and TRBJ1-5; D is ambiguous. Germline V lookup: CDR1 LNHNV, CDR2 YYDKDF (reference sequence). The V end was cut by 5 bases, the J end by 5 bases, with 10 bases between. The CDR3 runs to 13 residues. For the CDR3, the DNA is TGTGCCACCAGCTCCCAGCGGGATCAGCCCCAGCATTTT. Amino acid sequence: CATSSQRDQPQHF.

The genes are TRBV19 and TRBJ2-1, with 9 bases lining up with TRBD2. CDR1 LNHDA and CDR2 SQIVND come from the germline V gene (reference sequence). The junction had 4 bases not matched to a gene; V was cut back by 5 bases and J by 2 bases. The CDR3 covers 15 residues. CDR3 amino acids: CASSAGGPTYNEQFF. CDR3 coding DNA: TGTGCCAGTAGTGCGGGAGGGCCTACCTACAATGAGCAGTTCTTC.

This clonotype was observed at least ten times. Mismatch with germline at one junction end may stem from a read error. This chain connects TRBV4-1 to TRBJ2-7; D remains unclear. CDR1 MGHRA and CDR2 YSYEKL come from the germline V gene. CDR3 size: 13 residues. The CDR3 nucleotides are TGTGCCAGCAGTCCCCCAAGCTCCTACGAGCAGTACTTC. It is translated as CASSPPSSYEQYF.

The V and J genes are TRBV11-3 and TRBJ2-3; TRBD2 aligns across 8 bases. The CDR3 runs 14 residues. With V trimmed by 5 bases and J by 8 bases, 9 bases remained unmatched. CDR1 and CDR2 (germline): SGHNT, YENEEA. Here the CDR3 reads CASSTSGGAGTQYF. The DNA for the CDR3 is TGTGCCAGCAGCACCAGCGGGGGAGCAGGTACGCAGTATTTT.

This clonotype was found a few times. V gene TRBV2 combines with J gene TRBJ1-5, with TRBD1 matching over 10 bases. CDR3 size: 15 residues. CDR1 SNHLY and CDR2 FYNNEI come from the germline V gene. V lost 6 bases and J lost 3; bases outside the gene matches: 5. The chain's CDR3 is CASRGDRGYNQPQHF. The CDR3 nucleotides read TGTGCCAGCAGAGGGGACAGGGGATACAATCAGCCCCAGCATTTT.

Concerning this clonotype: The junction and the germline gene differ at one end; a read error may be behind it. The chain has TRBV14 and TRBJ1-1, with 8 bases lining up with TRBD1. Germline assignment: CDR1 SGHDN and CDR2 FVKESK. This CDR3 is 17 amino acids long. CDR3 DNA: TGTGCCAGCAGCCCACACCCCCGGGACAGGCCTAACACTGAAGCATACTTT. Its protein is CASSPHPRDRPNTEAYF.

This clonotype was seen a handful of times. The rearrangement uses TRBV28 and TRBJ1-5; TRBD1 might be the D (6 bases). V was cut by 3 bases and J by 5 bases, with 17 bases left in between. From germline, CDR1 is MDHEN and CDR2 SYDVKM. The CDR3 is 16 residues long. In DNA, the CDR3 is TGTGCCAGCAGTTTGTCCCGATCGGGGGCCCATCAGCCCCAGCATTTT. Translating it yields CASSLSRSGAHQPQHF.

This clonotype was counted a single time. The junction does not match germline at one end; this may be a read error. V is TRBV10-3 and J is TRBJ1-1; D is perhaps TRBD1 (6 bases). The CDR3 consists of 14 residues. Germline CDR1 is ENHRY and CDR2 is SYGVKD. CDR3: CASMGAPMNAEAFF. Written as DNA, the CDR3 is TGTGCCTCCATGGGGGCCCCTATGAACGCTGAAGCTTTCTTT.

This clonotype has a handful of counts. The chain is built from TRBV6-1 and TRBJ1-5, with 7 positions matching TRBD1. This CDR3 comprises 17 residues. V shed 2 bases, J shed 5 bases, and the junction held 12 bases outside the gene matches. CDR1 is MNHNS, CDR2 SASEGT, per germline. This CDR3 is CASSEFVGTVPDQPQHF. DNA of the CDR3: TGTGCCAGCAGTGAATTTGTCGGGACAGTCCCTGATCAGCCCCAGCATTTT.

The chain combines TRBV27 with TRBJ2-7; the D is unclear. The V and J ends lost 3 bases and 12 bases respectively, with 21 bases between them. Germline V lookup: CDR1 MNHEY, CDR2 SMNVEV (reference sequence). This CDR3 is 14 amino acids long. CDR3 residues: CASSLSGPLYAPYF. DNA for the CDR3: TGTGCCAGCAGTTTGTCAGGACCGCTCTACGCGCCGTACTTC.

This chain joins TRBV4-3 and TRBJ2-3; D unresolved. CDR1 LGHNA and CDR2 YSLEER come from the germline V gene. Trimming shortened V by 2 bases and J by 2 bases, and 17 bases separated the two germline ends. This CDR3 contains 17 residues. The CDR3 reads CASSQWEKESITDTQYF. CDR3 sequence (DNA): TGCGCCAGCAGCCAATGGGAAAAAGAAAGTATCACAGATACGCAGTATTTT.

This clonotype appeared a few times. One base away lies a much larger clone, so this may be a sequencing read error. The chain is built from TRBV27 and TRBJ2-2; D gene unclear. Germline loops: CDR1 MNHEY, CDR2 SMNVEV (reference sequence). Trimming took off 6 bases at V and 7 bases at J, with 9 bases between the two ends. The CDR3 contains 12 residues. DNA of the CDR3: TGTGCCAGCAGCCTCCCGGGCGGGGAGCTGTTTTTT. Translation gives CASSLPGGELFF.

This clonotype was counted ten times or more. The chain couples TRBV4-1 to TRBJ2-3; D not resolved. The V gene's germline CDR1 is MGHRA and CDR2 YSYEKL. V was clipped by 0 bases and J by 0 bases, with 10 bases between them. The CDR3 extends over 16 amino acids. In DNA form, the CDR3 reads TGCGCCAGCAGCCAAGAGTCCGTTAGAAGCACAGATACGCAGTATTTT. Amino acid sequence: CASSQESVRSTDTQYF.

This clonotype showed up just a few times. V is TRBV11-2 and J is TRBJ2-1, with D perhaps TRBD2 (6 bases). Germline CDR1 and CDR2: SGHAT and FQNNGV. Trimming took 8 bases from V and 6 from J, leaving 14 bases between them. There are 13 residues in the CDR3. This CDR3 is CASGPPAGNEQFF. For the CDR3, the DNA is TGTGCCAGCGGCCCACCAGCGGGCAATGAGCAGTTCTTC.

This clonotype has a count of ten or more. This sequence joins TRBV5-6 and TRBJ2-3, with 8 bases fitting TRBD2. The CDR3 spans 16 residues. Germline assignment: CDR1 SGHDT and CDR2 YYEEEE. V lost 0 bases to trimming and J lost 3 bases; unmatched junction nucleotides: 6. Here the CDR3 DNA reads TGTGCCAGCAGCTTGGATTTAGCGGGACCGACAGATACGCAGTATTTT. Translation: CASSLDLAGPTDTQYF.

The chain combines TRBV7-9 with TRBJ1-5; TRBD1 might be the D (5 bases). Trimming removed 2 bases at V and 3 bases at J, with 17 bases between. Germline loops: CDR1 SEHNR, CDR2 FQNEAQ (reference sequence). This CDR3 is built from 17 residues. This chain's CDR3 is CASSLQGAEKDNQPQHF. The CDR3, as DNA: TGTGCCAGCAGCTTACAAGGGGCGGAAAAGGACAATCAGCCCCAGCATTTT.

This clonotype was observed at least ten times. This chain joins TRBV3-1 and TRBJ2-5; a possible D gene is TRBD1 (5 bases). CDR1 is LGHDT, CDR2 YNNKEL, per germline (reference sequence). The CDR3 contains 13 residues. The V gene lost 6 bases and the J gene lost 4 bases, with 12 bases spanning the gap. CDR3 amino acids: CASRGGRGETQYF. CDR3 nucleotides: TGTGCCAGCAGGGGTGGTAGGGGAGAGACCCAGTACTTC.

The chain is built from TRBV28 and TRBJ1-4; 7 positions match TRBD1. Germline lookup yields CDR1 MDHEN and CDR2 SYDVKM. There are 19 residues in the CDR3. The V gene end was trimmed by 10 bases and the J gene end by 0 bases; junction bases not matched to a gene: 20. Here the CDR3 reads CAIGGQGTNLDPTNEKLFF. CDR3 coding DNA: TGTGCCATAGGGGGCCAGGGGACAAATTTAGATCCAACTAATGAAAAACTGTTTTTT.